This TCR beta chain was captured by sequencing in a study of control samples from healthy donors and cancer patients. The repertoire was sequenced with immunoSEQ multiplex PCR; TCRdb's copy has only in-frame clones and lacks some. The sample contains under 450,000 clones, about nine tenths of which appear only once. Looked up from germline, CDR1 is SGHNT and CDR2 is YYREEE (reference sequence). The CDR3 consists of 15 residues. Trimming at V came to 4 bases and at J to 4 bases, leaving 9 bases not matched to a gene. The sample consisted of PBMCs. The TCR sequence derives from a man aged 35 to 55 with head and neck cancer. V usage is TRBV5-4 and J usage is TRBJ2-7; 9 nucleotides align to TRBD1. In nucleotides, the CDR3 is TGTGCCAGCAGCCTACCGACAGGGGGACCTTACGAGCAGTACTTC. Translating it yields CASSLPTGGPYEQYF.